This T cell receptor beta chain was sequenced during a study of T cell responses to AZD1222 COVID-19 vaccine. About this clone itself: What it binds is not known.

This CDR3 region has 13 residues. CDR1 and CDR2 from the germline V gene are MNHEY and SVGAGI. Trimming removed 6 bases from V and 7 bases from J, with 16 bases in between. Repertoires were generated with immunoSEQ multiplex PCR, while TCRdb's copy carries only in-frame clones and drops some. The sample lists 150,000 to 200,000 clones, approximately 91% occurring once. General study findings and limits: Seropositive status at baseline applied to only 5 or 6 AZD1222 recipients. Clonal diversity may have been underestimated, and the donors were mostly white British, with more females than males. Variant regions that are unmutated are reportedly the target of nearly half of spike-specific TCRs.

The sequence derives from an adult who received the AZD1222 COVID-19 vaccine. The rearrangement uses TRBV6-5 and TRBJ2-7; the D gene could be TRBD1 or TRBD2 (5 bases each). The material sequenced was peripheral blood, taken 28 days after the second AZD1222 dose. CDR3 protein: CASRDYGTGEQYF. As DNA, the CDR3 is TGTGCCAGCAGAGATTATGGGACGGGGGAGCAGTACTTC.